In this sample, the clone carrying this T cell receptor beta chain turned up a few times. The antigen remains unidentified. This CDR3 has 14 residues. V shed 6 bases, J shed 6 bases, and the junction held 10 bases outside the gene matches. CDR1 is SQVTM, CDR2 ANQGSEA, per germline. These data come from a study of beta chain features in type 1 diabetes. Whole-study findings and limits: Cells that show high TCR expression could be over-represented by cDNA sequencing. Across all four CD4+ subsets, people with type 1 diabetes showed modestly shorter TCRB CDR3s. Patients showed naive, central memory and Treg TCRB repertoires that appeared more similar than those of healthy donors.

The investigators reverse transcribed all of the isolated RNA, so they sequenced expressed TCRB transcripts. The method was immunoSEQ multiplex PCR; TCRdb's version includes in-frame clones alone and lacks a portion of them. The sample shows 150,000 to 200,000 clones, approximately 8.1% of them seen only once. The clonotype comes from a man younger than 35 with type 1 diabetes. Source material: central memory CD4+ T cells from blood. The chain carries TRBV29-1 and TRBJ2-2, with 7 bases fitting TRBD2. CDR3 sequence (DNA): TGCAGCGTGGCCGGGACTATCAATTCCGGGGAGCTGTTTTTT. This translates into CSVAGTINSGELFF.